This record covers a single T cell receptor beta chain. What it recognizes is unknown. One end of the junction is discordant with germline, which a read error may explain. One entry per CDR3 protein results from TCRdb running MiXCR on the reads. The sample consists of about 900,000 distinct CDR3 sequences, 25% to 40% of them appearing once. The data derive from a study of T cell repertoires in cytomegalovirus infection. About the study: The public TCR beta signatures pointed to both CMV infection and matching HLA type. Study observations and caveats: In two of eight donors, the top clonotype was HLA-C-restricted CMV-specific.

The V gene's germline CDR1 is MDHEN and CDR2 SYDVKM. CDR3 length equals 15 residues. The starting material was cultured CD8+ T cells from PBMCs, obtained from culture after CMV antigen stimulation. The chain combines TRBV28 with TRBJ1-3; D not resolved. This TCR was recovered from a human donor in good health (CMV status not recorded). Some clones in this sample may be carry-over from other donors' samples. The DNA for the CDR3 is TGTGCCAACAGTTCACCCCAGAGCCAGAGCCGCACCATATATTTT. Translation: CANSSPQSQSRTIYF.